The 6 T cell receptor beta chains below come from one sample, sequenced in a study of cytomegalovirus exposure and HLA in healthy donors. 60 Vbeta and 13 Jbeta primers were used in PCR. Assay: immunoSEQ multiplex PCR; the TCRdb copy retains only in-frame clones and omits some. The table lists 200,000 to 250,000 clones, roughly three quarters of them singletons, with about 1.5% in the top ten. The sequenced material came from PBMCs. These receptors were taken from a man in his fifties or sixties in good health and CMV-seronegative.

The V and J genes are TRBV21-1 and TRBJ2-3; the table names TRBD2, a call not compared with the DNA. TRBV21-1 has pseudogene status. The CDR3 is made up of 18 amino acids. For the CDR3, the DNA is TGTGCCAGCAGCTCTCGCGCTTTTATTTCCCCCCGCACAGATACGCAGTATTTT. Residues: CASSSRAFISPRTDTQYF.

This rearrangement joins TRBV5-6 to TRBJ1-3; D gene unclear. Trimming removed 0 bases from V and 2 bases from J, with 9 bases in between. The CDR3 is 15 amino acids. CDR1 is SGHDT and CDR2 is YYEEEE in the germline V gene. In nucleotides, the CDR3 is TGTGCCAGCAGCTTGGGTAGCCCAACTGGAAACACCATATATTTT. This encodes CASSLGSPTGNTIYF.

This chain's CDR3 is CASSLWLRTGNQPQHF. The CDR3 DNA is TGTGCCAGCAGTTTATGGTTACGGACAGGCAATCAGCCCCAGCATTTT. J is TRBJ1-5 and V is TRBV25-1; D may be TRBD1 (6 bases). V lost 5 bases, J lost 2 bases, and 16 bases lay in between. From germline, CDR1 is MGHDK and CDR2 SYGVNS. The CDR3 covers 16 residues. The full variable domain, with the rest looked up from reference TRBV25-1 and TRBJ1-5, is EADIYQTPRYLVIGTGKKITLECSQTMGHDKMYWYQQDPGMELHLIHYSYGVNSTEKGDLSSESTVSRIRTEHFPLTLESARPSHTSQYLCASSLWLRTGNQPQHFGDGTRLSIL.

This rearrangement joins TRBV14 to TRBJ2-1; D is uncertain. Trimming stripped 0 bases from V and 14 bases from J, with 14 bases between. This CDR3 comprises 13 residues. Germline V gene data show CDR1 as SGHDN and CDR2 as FVKESK. CDR3 sequence (DNA): TGTGCCAGCAGCCAAGATCCCCCTTACATCAAGTTCTTC. Translation: CASSQDPPYIKFF.

The sample holds one count of this clone. The genes are TRBV9 and TRBJ1-4; D is unresolved. Trimming cost V 6 bases and J 5 bases, with 17 bases left between them. Germline CDR1 SGDLS, CDR2 YYNGEE. CDR3 length equals 15 residues. The CDR3 nucleotides read TGTGCCAGCACCCCATATGGAATCGGGAATGAAAAACTGTTTTTT. Its protein product is CASTPYGIGNEKLFF. Full variable domain (rest looked up from reference TRBV9 and TRBJ1-4): DSGVTQTPKHLITATGQRVTLRCSPRSGDLSVYWYQQSLDQGLQFLIQYYNGEERAKGNILERFSAQQFPDLHSELNLSSLELGDSALYFCASTPYGIGNEKLFFGSGTQLSVL.

CDR3 DNA: TGCGCCAGCAGCTCTGACAGGTTTGGGACTGAAGCTTTCTTT. The encoded protein is CASSSDRFGTEAFF. This sequence joins TRBV5-1 and TRBJ1-1; D possibly corresponds to TRBD1 (6 bases). The V gene lost 3 bases and the J gene lost 5 bases, with 14 bases spanning the gap. Germline values: CDR1 SGHRS, CDR2 YFSETQ. The CDR3 spans 14 residues.